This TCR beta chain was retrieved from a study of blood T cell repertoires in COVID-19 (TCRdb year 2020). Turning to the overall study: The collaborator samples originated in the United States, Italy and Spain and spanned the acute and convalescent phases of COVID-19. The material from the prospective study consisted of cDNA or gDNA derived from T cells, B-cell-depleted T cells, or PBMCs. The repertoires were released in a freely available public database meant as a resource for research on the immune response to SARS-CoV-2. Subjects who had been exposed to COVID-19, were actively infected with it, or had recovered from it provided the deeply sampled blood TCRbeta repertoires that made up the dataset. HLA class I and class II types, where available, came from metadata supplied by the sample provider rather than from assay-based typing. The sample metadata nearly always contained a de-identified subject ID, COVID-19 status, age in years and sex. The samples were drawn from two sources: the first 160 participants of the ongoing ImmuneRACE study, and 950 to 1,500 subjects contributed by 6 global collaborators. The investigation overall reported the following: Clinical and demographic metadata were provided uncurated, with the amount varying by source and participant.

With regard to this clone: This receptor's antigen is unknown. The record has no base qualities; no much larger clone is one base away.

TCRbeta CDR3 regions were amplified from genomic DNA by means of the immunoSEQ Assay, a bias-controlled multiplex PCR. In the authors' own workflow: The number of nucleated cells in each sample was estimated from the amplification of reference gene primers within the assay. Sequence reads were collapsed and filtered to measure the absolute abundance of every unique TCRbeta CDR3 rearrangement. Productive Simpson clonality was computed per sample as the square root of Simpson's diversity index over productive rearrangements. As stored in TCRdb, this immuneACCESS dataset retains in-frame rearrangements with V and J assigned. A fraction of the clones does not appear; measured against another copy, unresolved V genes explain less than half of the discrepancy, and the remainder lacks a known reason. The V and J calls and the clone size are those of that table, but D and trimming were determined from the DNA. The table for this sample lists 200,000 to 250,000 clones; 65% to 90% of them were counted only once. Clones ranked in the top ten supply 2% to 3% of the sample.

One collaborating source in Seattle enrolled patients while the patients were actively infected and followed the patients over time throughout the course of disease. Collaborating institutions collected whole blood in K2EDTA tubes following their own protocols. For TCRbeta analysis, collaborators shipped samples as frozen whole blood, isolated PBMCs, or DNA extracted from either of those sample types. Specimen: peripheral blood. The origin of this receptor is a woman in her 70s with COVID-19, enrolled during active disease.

DNA sequence: TGTGCCAGCAGCTTACCAGCTAGGGGCACTGAAGCTTTCTTT. Translated, this is CASSLPARGTEAFF. The V gene is TRBV11-2 and the J gene is TRBJ1-1; perhaps TRBD1 is the D gene, with 5 bases matching. The CDR3, cysteine through phenylalanine, is 14 amino acids long. The only DNA kept is the CDR3, 42 bases in frame from the first base. V sheds 2 bases and J sheds 4 bases, leaving 11 bases between their ends. As encoded in the germline V gene, CDR1 is SGHAT while CDR2 is FQNNGV. With the portions outside the CDR3 filled from the reference TRBV11-2 and TRBJ1-1 genes, the complete variable region becomes EAGVAQSPRYKIIEKRQSVAFWCNPISGHATLYWYQQILGQGPKLLIQFQNNGVVDDSQLPKDRFSAERLKGVDSTLKIQPAKLEDSAVYLCASSLPARGTEAFFGQGTRLTVV.